This TCR beta chain was observed in a study of blood T cell repertoires in COVID-19 (dated by TCRdb to the early 2020s). About the investigation overall: The collaborator samples originated in the United States, Italy and Spain and spanned the acute and convalescent phases of COVID-19. The repertoires were made available in a free public database intended to serve as a resource for research on the immune response to SARS-CoV-2. The samples were drawn from the first 160 participants of the ongoing ImmuneRACE study and from 1,254 subjects provided by 6 global collaborators. The material from the prospective study consisted of cDNA or gDNA derived from T cells, B-cell-depleted T cells, or PBMCs. Subjects who had been exposed to COVID-19, were actively infected with it, or had recovered from it provided the deeply sampled blood TCRbeta repertoires that made up the dataset. Where available, HLA class I and class II types were obtained from metadata supplied by the sample provider rather than from assay-based typing. Sample metadata almost always included a de-identified subject ID, COVID-19 status, age in years and sex.

TCRbeta CDR3 regions were amplified from genomic DNA using the immunoSEQ Assay, a bias-controlled multiplex PCR. On the authors' methods: Nucleated cell counts per sample were estimated from amplification of reference gene primers within the assay. To quantify the absolute abundance of each unique TCRbeta CDR3 rearrangement, sequence reads were collapsed and filtered. For each sample, productive Simpson clonality was calculated by taking the square root of Simpson's diversity index across productive rearrangements. TCRdb carries this immuneACCESS record with in-frame sequences only. Its versions omit some clonotypes, under half of them owing to an unresolved V gene in the studies checked, with the rest unexplained. For V, J and clone size, that table is used; D and trimming come from the DNA. The sample table records under 30,000 clones; roughly 90% of these occur just once. The ten largest clonotypes hold 15% to 20% of the sample.

In regard to this clone: Its binding antigen is unknown. Nothing much larger sits one base from this clone, and base qualities are not available.

Broader findings and caveats from the paper: The amount of clinical and demographic metadata varied by source and participant and was provided uncurated.

Whole blood was collected in K2EDTA tubes by collaborating institutions according to the institutions' own protocols. For TCRbeta analysis, collaborators shipped samples in one of three forms: frozen whole blood, isolated PBMCs, or DNA extracted from either of those sample types. V is reduced by 5 bases and J by 6 bases, leaving a spacing of 11 bases between them. Measured from the cysteine to the phenylalanine, the CDR3 is 13 residues long. Only the CDR3 region is kept as DNA, spanning 39 bases read in frame from base 1. From the germline V gene, CDR1 is SGHAT and CDR2 is FQNNGV. The TCR comes from a human donor with acute or convalescent COVID-19. The donor label of this sample is uncertain. This chain is built from TRBV11-2 and TRBJ1-3; perhaps TRBD1 is the D gene, with 5 bases matching. The source material was peripheral blood. Read as DNA, the sequence is TGTGCCAGCAGCGGGGACTCCATAAACACCATATATTTT. This yields the protein CASSGDSINTIYF.